This is a list of T cell receptor beta chains from one sample in a study of Graves' ophthalmopathy and Graves' hyperthyroidism. TCRdb independently ran MiXCR on the multiplex PCR reads; one entry per CDR3 protein. This sample has approximately 1.2 million distinct CDR3 sequences, with about two fifths found just once. Sequenced material: peripheral blood or thyroid tissue (not recorded which). The source of these receptors is an adult man with Graves' hyperthyroidism. The CDR3 runs from the conserved cysteine through the conserved F or W. Each record gives: V gene, D gene, J gene, clone size, CDR3 DNA, CDR3 protein. The D gene is left open where the match is weak. Size values are once, few and many counts, or a class for expanded clones, and some rows have none.

>TRBV20-1|-|TRBJ1-2|-
TGCAGTGCTACCCCGGGGTACAGTTATGCTCGTTATGGCTACACCTTC
CSATPGYSYARYGYTF
>TRBV7-2|-|TRBJ2-7|-
TGTGCCAGCAGCCGTTCGCAGGGAAGTCAGCAGTACTTC
CASSRSQGSQQYF
>TRBV7-9|-|TRBJ2-7|few
TGTGCCAGCAGCTTAGCTCGGAGGGGTCGCGAGCAGTACTTC
CASSLARRGREQYF
>TRBV4-3|-|TRBJ1-2|few
TGCGCCAGCAGCCAAGGCGACCAGCGAGCTAACTATGGCTACACCTTC
CASSQGDQRANYGYTF
>TRBV27|-|TRBJ1-6|-
TGTGCCAGCAGTTTTCGACGGGGGAGCTCCTATAATTCACCCCTCCACTTT
CASSFRRGSSYNSPLHF
>TRBV7-8|TRBD1|TRBJ2-5|-
TGTGCCAGCACCCCAGTGGGACAGGGGGAGACCCAGTACTTC
CASTPVGQGETQYF
>TRBV29-1|-|TRBJ1-1|many
TGCAGCGGGGTCTTTGCAAGCCATACTGAAGCTTTCTTT
CSGVFASHTEAFF
>TRBV20-1|TRBD1|TRBJ1-2|-
TGCAGTGCTAGAAAGACAGGGAATAGCTACACCTTC
CSARKTGNSYTF
>TRBV11-2|TRBD2|TRBJ2-5|-
TGTGCCAGCAGCGCCCCTAGCGGGGGGGACGGGACCCAGTACTTC
CASSAPSGGDGTQYF
>TRBV15|-|TRBJ2-7|-
TGTGCCACCAGCAGAGATCGGGCAGGGGAGGGCTCCTACGAGCAGTACTTC
CATSRDRAGEGSYEQYF
>TRBV20-1|-|TRBJ1-5|many
TGCAGTGCCAAGAAGGCAGGGGGCAATCAGCCCCAGCATTTT
CSAKKAGGNQPQHF
>TRBV19|-|TRBJ2-7|few
TGTGCCAGTAGCATAGGTGGGGGGGCCTCCTACGAGCAGTACTTC
CASSIGGGASYEQYF
>TRBV6-2/TRBV6-3|-|TRBJ2-2|few
TGTGCCAGCAGAAGCAGGGTATACACCGGGGAGCTGTTTTTT
CASRSRVYTGELFF
>TRBV7-2|-|TRBJ1-4|-
TGTGCCAGCAGCTTAGGGTCAGGGTATGAAAAACTGTTTTTT
CASSLGSGYEKLFF
>TRBV16|TRBD1|TRBJ1-2|few
TGTGCCAGCAGCCAATCAGGGACAGGGTACTGCACCTTC
CASSQSGTGYCTF
>TRBV27|TRBD1|TRBJ2-2|-
TGTGCCAGCAGACTCGGACAGGGGTTCGGCGGGGAGCTGTTTTTT
CASRLGQGFGGELFF
>TRBV5-1|TRBD1|TRBJ2-7|-
TGCGCCAGCAGCTTGGTACGGACAGGGGTCGAGCAGTACTTC
CASSLVRTGVEQYF